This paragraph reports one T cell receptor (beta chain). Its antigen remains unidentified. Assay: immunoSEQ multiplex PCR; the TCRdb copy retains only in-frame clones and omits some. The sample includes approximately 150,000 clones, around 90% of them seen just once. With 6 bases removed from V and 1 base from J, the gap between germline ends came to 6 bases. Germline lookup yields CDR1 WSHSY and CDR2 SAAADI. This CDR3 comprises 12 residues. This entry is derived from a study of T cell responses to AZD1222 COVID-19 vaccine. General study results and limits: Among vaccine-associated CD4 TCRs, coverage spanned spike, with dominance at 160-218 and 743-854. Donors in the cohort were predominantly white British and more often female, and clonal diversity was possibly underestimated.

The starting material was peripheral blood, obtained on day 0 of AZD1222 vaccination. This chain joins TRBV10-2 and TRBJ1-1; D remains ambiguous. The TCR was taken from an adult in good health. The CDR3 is CASREGNTEAFF. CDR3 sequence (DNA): TGCGCCAGCAGGGAGGGGAACACTGAAGCTTTCTTT.